The 32 T cell receptor beta chains below were found in one sample sequenced in a study of blood T cells in healthy people across ages. Combining a sample-barcoded 5' primer with a J-beta primer mix, a second PCR ran for 7 to 11 cycles. TCRdb processed the 5' RACE reads anew with MiXCR; each CDR3 protein has one entry. This sample has 700,000 to 800,000 distinct CDR3 sequences, with approximately 43% found just once. The sequenced sample was blood. The origin of the receptors is a woman aged 55 to 70 in good health.

V is TRBV20-1 and J is TRBJ2-5, with a possible D match to TRBD2 (5 bases). With 3 bases removed from V and 3 bases from J, the gap between germline ends came to 11 bases. Germline-derived CDR1 and CDR2 are DFQATT and SNEGSKA (reference sequence). The CDR3 loop spans 13 amino acids. CDR3 sequence (DNA): TGCAGTGCTAGGTACGGGATTGAAGAGACCCAGTACTTC. Translating it yields CSARYGIEETQYF.

The rearrangement uses TRBV11-3 and TRBJ2-1; TRBD2 matches 10 bases. Germline assignment: CDR1 SGHNT and CDR2 YENEEA. The CDR3 contains 14 residues. Unmatched junction bases numbered 6, after V lost 3 bases and J lost 10 bases. The CDR3 loop is CASSFGTSAYEQFF. The CDR3 DNA is TGTGCCAGCAGCTTCGGGACTAGCGCCTACGAGCAGTTCTTC.

The V gene is TRBV6-5, the J gene TRBJ2-5; the D gene is possibly TRBD2 (6 bases). Near its end, the DNA agrees better with TRBJ2-7, so the J call may be wrong. CDR3 length equals 14 residues. Per germline, CDR1 MNHEY and CDR2 SVGAGI. CDR3 nucleotide sequence: TGTGCCAGCAGTCCAAGGTGGGAGGCCCACGAGCAGTACTTC. It translates to CASSPRWEAHEQYF.

V usage is TRBV11-2 and J usage is TRBJ2-3; D call uncertain. The V end was cut by 4 bases, the J end by 8 bases, with 13 bases between. This CDR3 contains 13 residues. Germline V gene sequence: CDR1 SGHAT, CDR2 FQNNGV. CDR3 in DNA: TGTGCCAGCAGCTCCCTGATACTCGGTACGCAGTATTTT. The encoded protein is CASSSLILGTQYF.

This clonotype occurred a few times. The genes are TRBV2 and TRBJ1-6, with a tentative D call TRBD1 (5 bases). Germline-derived CDR1 and CDR2 are SNHLY and FYNNEI. V was clipped by 4 bases and J by 4 bases, with 8 bases between them. The CDR3 is 14 residues long. The CDR3 DNA reads TGTGCCAGCAGTGCTGAGGGGTATAATTCACCCCTCCACTTT. Translated: CASSAEGYNSPLHF.

There are a few counts of this clonotype. The chain employs TRBV29-1 and TRBJ2-5; 7 nucleotides match TRBD2. Germline CDR1 reads SQVTM; CDR2 reads ANQGSEA. V was clipped by 4 bases and J by 11 bases; unmatched bases: 16. The CDR3 is 14 residues long. CDR3 amino acids: CSVGAWDYPNEQYF. DNA of the CDR3: TGCAGCGTTGGGGCGTGGGACTACCCCAATGAGCAGTACTTC.

The sample holds one count of this clonotype. CDR3 DNA sequence: TGTGCCAGCAGCGTAGAGGGTGTGGCGAGCCTAAATGAGCAGTACTTC. This codes for CASSVEGVASLNEQYF. V usage is TRBV9 and J usage is TRBJ2-7, with D uncertain. The V end was cut by 0 bases, the J end by 7 bases, with 20 bases between. The germline CDR1 and CDR2 sequences are SGDLS and YYNGEE. The CDR3 extends over 16 amino acids.

The chain uses TRBV20-1 and TRBJ1-1; TRBD1 might be the D (6 bases). CDR3 size: 14 residues. V was pared by 5 bases and J by 0 bases, with 13 bases between. Germline assignment: CDR1 DFQATT and CDR2 SNEGSKA (reference sequence). CDR3 loop: CSAQGRGLNTEAFF. Here the CDR3 DNA reads TGCAGTGCTCAGGGGAGAGGGTTGAACACTGAAGCTTTCTTT.

About this clonotype itself: Given a much more abundant clone one base away, this may be a read error. This chain uses TRBV27 with TRBJ2-1; TRBD1 matches 7 bases. The CDR3 is made up of 16 amino acids. Germline trimming cut 5 bases from V and 4 bases from J; bases unmatched to any gene: 11. Germline CDR1 is MNHEY and CDR2 is SMNVEV (reference sequence). CDR3: CASSPTDRSLYNEQFF. CDR3 nucleotides: TGTGCCAGCAGTCCAACGGACAGGAGTCTTTACAATGAGCAGTTCTTC.

V is TRBV5-1 and J is TRBJ2-3; 7 bases align to TRBD1. This CDR3 region has 16 residues. With 0 bases clipped from V and 2 bases from J, the junction kept 6 bases outside the gene matches. Germline V gene sequence: CDR1 SGHRS, CDR2 YFSETQ. The CDR3 nucleotides read TGCGCCAGCAGCTTGGGACAGGGTGGAGTCACAGATACGCAGTATTTT. This gives the protein CASSLGQGGVTDTQYF.

This clonotype has a count of ten or more. The chain recombines TRBV24-1 with TRBJ2-7, with D possibly TRBD2 on 5 matching bases. V lost 11 bases and J 6 bases, leaving 16 bases between the germline ends. Germline values: CDR1 KGHDR, CDR2 SFDVKD. CDR3 length equals 12 residues. The CDR3 DNA is TGTGCCAGGAGAGGGAAAGGTCTCGAGCAGTACTTC. This sequence encodes CARRGKGLEQYF.

This clonotype was seen at least ten times. The chain employs TRBV20-1 and TRBJ2-6, with 8 bases fitting TRBD1. This CDR3 region has 18 residues. V was pared by 6 bases and J by 0 bases, with 13 bases of the junction left unmatched. CDR1 DFQATT and CDR2 SNEGSKA come from the germline V gene (reference sequence). The CDR3 region has the DNA TGCAGTGCAAAGACGGGCAGGGGGCCCCTCTCTGGGGCCAACGTCCTGACTTTC. Amino acid sequence: CSAKTGRGPLSGANVLTF.

This clonotype was detected ten times or more. The chain uses TRBV29-1 and TRBJ2-5, with 10 bases matching TRBD2. Germline assignment: CDR1 SQVTM and CDR2 ANQGSEA. The CDR3 length is 14 residues. The J segment lost 4 bases and the V segment lost 1 base, leaving 3 bases of the junction unmatched. This CDR3 is CSVEAVAGGETQYF. CDR3 coding DNA: TGCAGCGTTGAAGCAGTAGCGGGAGGAGAGACCCAGTACTTC.

This clonotype was observed once. The V call is TRBV20-1, the J call TRBJ1-4, with 9 bases fitting TRBD1. Germline trimming cut 3 bases from V and 7 bases from J; bases unmatched to any gene: 3. Germline CDR1 is DFQATT and CDR2 is SNEGSKA (reference sequence). The length of the CDR3 is 13 residues. In DNA form, the CDR3 reads TGCAGTGCTAGTCGGGACAGGGCTGAAAAACTGTTTTTT. This gives the protein CSASRDRAEKLFF.

Points on this clonotype: Its ends do not fully match the called genes, so a read error is possible. The chain employs TRBV6-2 or TRBV6-3 and TRBJ2-6; the D gene is possibly TRBD1 (5 bases). CDR1 MNHEY and CDR2 SVGEGT come from the germline V gene. The CDR3 runs 15 residues. The CDR3 DNA reads as TGTACCAGCCGACAGACGATCTCTGGGGCCAACGTCCTGACTTTC. Protein: CTSRQTISGANVLTF.

The chain employs TRBV2 and TRBJ2-7, with D maybe TRBD1 (6 bases). CDR1 and CDR2 (germline): SNHLY, FYNNEI. The CDR3 is 15 residues long. Trimming took off 7 bases at V and 1 base at J, with 17 bases between the two ends. CDR3 in DNA: TGTGCCAGCATCAACCAACTGACAGGTTCCTACGAGCAGTACTTC. Protein: CASINQLTGSYEQYF. The variable domain in full, completed from reference TRBV2 and TRBJ2-7, reads EPEVTQTPSHQVTQMGQEVILRCVPISNHLYFYWYRQILGQKVEFLVSFYNNEISEKSEIFDDQFSVERPDGSNFTLKIRSTKLEDSAMYFCASINQLTGSYEQYFGPGTRLTVT.

This clonotype was seen ten or more times. The genes are TRBV7-2 and TRBJ2-1; D is perhaps TRBD2 (5 bases). With 5 bases removed from V and 3 bases from J, the gap between germline ends came to 11 bases. The CDR3 covers 14 residues. The germline CDR1 and CDR2 sequences are SGHTA and FQGNSA. The CDR3 reads CASSPRTGYNEQFF. The CDR3 bases are TGTGCCAGCAGCCCCCGGACTGGCTACAATGAGCAGTTCTTC.

About this clonotype itself: This may be a read error, as it is one base from a much larger clone. The V gene is TRBV5-1, the J gene TRBJ2-1, with a weak D call TRBD2 (6 bases). Trimming took off 0 bases at V and 10 bases at J, with 17 bases between the two ends. The length of the CDR3 is 15 residues. Germline V gives CDR1 SGHRS, CDR2 YFSETQ. CDR3 sequence (DNA): TGCGCCAGCAGCTTGGGTCGGGGGATCACCTACGAGCAGTTCTTC. Translation: CASSLGRGITYEQFF.

This clonotype has only a few counts. The genes are TRBV6-1 and TRBJ1-3; the D is unclear. This CDR3 has 11 amino acids. V was shortened by 4 bases and J by 9 bases, with 7 bases between the two germline ends. The germline gives CDR1 MNHNS, CDR2 SASEGT. CDR3 sequence (DNA): TGTGCCAGCAGTGGGGGAGGCACCATATATTTT. As protein: CASSGGGTIYF.

This chain links TRBV20-1 with TRBJ2-1; TRBD2 matches 8 bases. Germline CDR1 DFQATT, CDR2 SNEGSKA (reference sequence). V lost 1 base to trimming and J lost 2 bases; unmatched junction nucleotides: 4. There are 15 residues in the CDR3. Written as DNA, the CDR3 is TGCAGTGCTAGAGCGGCGGGAGGACCCTACAATGAGCAGTTCTTC. It specifies CSARAAGGPYNEQFF.

The sample holds a few counts of this clonotype. A much more abundant neighbour one base away suggests this may be a read error. This rearrangement joins TRBV29-1 to TRBJ2-3; D is undetermined. The V gene's germline CDR1 is SQVTM and CDR2 ANQGSEA. CDR3 size: 12 residues. The chain's CDR3 is CGVDQNTDTQYF. The DNA for the CDR3 is TGCGGCGTTGACCAGAACACAGATACGCAGTATTTT.

The chain has TRBV30 and TRBJ1-1, with TRBD1 as a possible D gene (5 bases). V lost 4 bases and J lost 5, with 14 bases in between. The CDR3 sequence is 13 residues long. Germline V lookup: CDR1 GTSNPN, CDR2 SVGIG (reference sequence). The CDR3 protein is CAWTVGASTEAFF. CDR3 bases: TGTGCCTGGACTGTAGGGGCCAGTACTGAAGCTTTCTTT.

The genes are TRBV7-8 and TRBJ2-1, with a weak D call TRBD2 (5 bases). V was shortened by 0 bases and J by 4 bases, with 13 bases between the two germline ends. The germline V gene has CDR1 SGHVS and CDR2 FQNEAQ. The CDR3 sequence is 16 residues long. DNA of the CDR3: TGTGCCAGCAGCTTAGCGTTGCGGGTCCCATACAATGAGCAGTTCTTC. This translates into CASSLALRVPYNEQFF. The full variable domain, rest sourced from reference TRBV7-8 and TRBJ2-1, is GAGVSQSPRYKVAKRGQDVALRCDPISGHVSLFWYQQALGQGPEFLTYFQNEAQLDKSGLPSDRFFAERPEGSVSTLKIQRTQQEDSAVYLCASSLALRVPYNEQFFGPGTRLTVL.

The rearrangement links TRBV29-1 to TRBJ2-3; TRBD2 might be the D (5 bases). This CDR3 region has 13 residues. Germline V gene lookup returns CDR1 SQVTM and CDR2 ANQGSEA. V was trimmed by 4 bases and J by 0 bases, leaving 8 bases between them. CDR3 nucleotide sequence: TGCAGCGTTGCGGCTAGCAGCACAGATACGCAGTATTTT. Its translation: CSVAASSTDTQYF.

The V call is TRBV7-2, the J call TRBJ1-1; no firm D call. Trimming removed 1 base from V and 6 bases from J, with 12 bases in between. Germline V gives CDR1 SGHTA, CDR2 FQGNSA. This CDR3 is built from 14 residues. The DNA for the CDR3 is TGTGCCAGCAGCTTAGAGCCGGTGATAGCTGAAGCTTTCTTT. Encoded protein: CASSLEPVIAEAFF.

A word on this clonotype: The junction departs from germline at one end; a sequencing error may be responsible. This chain uses TRBV5-4 with TRBJ1-1, with TRBD1 identical over 7 bases. Germline-derived CDR1 and CDR2 are SGHNT and YYREEE (reference sequence). The CDR3 has 15 amino acids. In DNA, the CDR3 is TGTGCCGGCAGCTTGAGGGGACAGTACAACACTGAAGCTTTCTTT. It encodes CAGSLRGQYNTEAFF.

Only a few counts were recorded for this clonotype. The chain employs TRBV9 and TRBJ2-4; D may be TRBD1 (5 bases). Gene TRBJ2-7 matches the end of the DNA better, so the J call may be wrong. CDR1 and CDR2 (germline): SGDLS, YYNGEE. CDR3 length: 15 residues. The CDR3 loop reads CASSVGFAGIHEQYF. The CDR3, as DNA: TGTGCCAGCAGCGTAGGGTTTGCAGGGATCCACGAGCAGTACTTC.

This clonotype appeared many times. In DNA, the CDR3 is TGTGCCAGCATTCCCAGCCAACGGGGGGGCTACGAGCAGTACTTC. It encodes CASIPSQRGGYEQYF. The chain uses TRBV6-1 and TRBJ2-7; 8 positions agree with TRBD2. Trimming cost V 7 bases and J 3 bases; bases outside gene matches: 11. The germline V gene has CDR1 MNHNS and CDR2 SASEGT. The CDR3 totals 15 residues.

The rearrangement links TRBV6-2 or TRBV6-3 to TRBJ2-1, with D uncertain. V lost 4 bases and J lost 6, with 13 bases in between. There are 14 residues in the CDR3. Germline V gives CDR1 MNHEY, CDR2 SVGEGT. The CDR3 reads CASSFFPTGNEQFF. CDR3 coding DNA: TGTGCCAGCAGTTTCTTTCCTACGGGCAATGAGCAGTTCTTC.

The rearrangement uses TRBV6-6 and TRBJ2-6; no clear D gene. This CDR3 is 17 amino acids long. Per germline, CDR1 MNHNY and CDR2 SVGAGI (reference sequence). V shed 6 bases and J shed 4 bases, with 19 bases lying between them. The CDR3 sequence: CASSHPTNDLGANVLTF. The CDR3 bases are TGTGCCAGCAGCCACCCAACTAATGACCTCGGGGCCAACGTCCTGACTTTC.

Concerning this clonotype itself: A much more abundant neighbour one base away suggests this may be a read error. The J gene is TRBJ2-1, the V gene TRBV4-2; possibly TRBD1 for D (7 bases). The CDR3 has 15 residues. The ends were cut back, 4 bases at V and 3 bases at J, with 13 bases in the middle. The germline V gene has CDR1 LGHNA and CDR2 YNFKEQ. The CDR3 protein is CASSRGQGGYNEQFF. The CDR3 nucleotides read TGTGCCAGCAGCCGGGGGCAGGGGGGCTACAATGAGCAGTTCTTC.

This clonotype was counted many times. This chain uses TRBV10-3 with TRBJ1-4; no reliable D call. Germline V lookup: CDR1 ENHRY, CDR2 SYGVKD. This CDR3 spans 15 amino acids. Trimming pared 3 bases from V and 4 bases from J, leaving 12 bases between. The CDR3 sequence is CAISESDVINEKLFF. In DNA form, the CDR3 reads TGTGCCATCAGTGAAAGCGACGTGATTAATGAAAAACTGTTTTTT.